This note documents a single T cell receptor (beta chain) sequence. This sample is drawn from a study of blood T cell repertoires in COVID-19. The CDR3 consists of 15 residues. The germline CDR1 and CDR2 sequences are MDHEN and SYDVKM. The V and J ends lost 3 bases and 2 bases, in that order; junction bases with no gene match: 7. In the original processing: Cell counts per sample came from amplifying reference gene primers. TCRdb's table, derived via immunoSEQ multiplex PCR, lists solely in-frame clones and lacks some. V, J and clone size reflect that table, while D and trimming were determined from the DNA. The repertoire holds tens of thousands of clones, with more than 80% as singletons.

The clonotype originates from a human donor in a cohort sampled during active COVID-19. Input material: peripheral blood. The rearrangement uses TRBV28 and TRBJ2-7, with 7 bases that match TRBD2. This CDR3 is CASSFRGRAAYEQYF. The CDR3 DNA is TGTGCCAGCAGTTTTAGAGGGAGGGCCGCCTACGAGCAGTACTTC.